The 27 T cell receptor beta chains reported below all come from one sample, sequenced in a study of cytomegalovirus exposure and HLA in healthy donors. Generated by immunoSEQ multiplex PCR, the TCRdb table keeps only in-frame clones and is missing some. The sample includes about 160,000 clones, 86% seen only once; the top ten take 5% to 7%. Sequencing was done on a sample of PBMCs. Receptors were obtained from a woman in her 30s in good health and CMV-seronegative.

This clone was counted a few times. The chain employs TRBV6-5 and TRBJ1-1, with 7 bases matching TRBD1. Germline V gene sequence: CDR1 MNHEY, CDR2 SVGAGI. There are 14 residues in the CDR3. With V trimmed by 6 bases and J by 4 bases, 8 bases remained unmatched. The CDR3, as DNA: TGTGCCAGCAGGATCACAGGGGTGGGCACTGAAGCTTTCTTT. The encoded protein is CASRITGVGTEAFF.

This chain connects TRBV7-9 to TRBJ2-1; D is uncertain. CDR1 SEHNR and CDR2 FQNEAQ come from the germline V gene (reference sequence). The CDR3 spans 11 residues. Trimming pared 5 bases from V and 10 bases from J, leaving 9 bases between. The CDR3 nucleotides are TGTGCCAGCAGCCGAGACATAGAGCAGTTCTTC. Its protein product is CASSRDIEQFF. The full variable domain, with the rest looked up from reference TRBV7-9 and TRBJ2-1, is DTGVSQNPRHKITKRGQNVTFRCDPISEHNRLYWYRQTLGQGPEFLTYFQNEAQLEKSRLLSDRFSAERPKGSFSTLEIQRTEQGDSAMYLCASSRDIEQFFGPGTRLTVL.

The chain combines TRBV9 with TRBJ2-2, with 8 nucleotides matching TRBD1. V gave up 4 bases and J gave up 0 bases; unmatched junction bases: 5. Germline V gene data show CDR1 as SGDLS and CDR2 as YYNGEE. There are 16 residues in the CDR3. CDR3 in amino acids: CASSFTTGANTGELFF. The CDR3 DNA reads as TGTGCCAGCAGCTTCACGACAGGGGCGAACACCGGGGAGCTGTTTTTT.

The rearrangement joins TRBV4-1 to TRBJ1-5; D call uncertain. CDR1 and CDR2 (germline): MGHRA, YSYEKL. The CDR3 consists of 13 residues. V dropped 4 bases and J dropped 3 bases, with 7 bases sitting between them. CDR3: CASSRGFNQPQHF. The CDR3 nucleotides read TGCGCCAGCAGCCGGGGATTCAATCAGCCCCAGCATTTT.

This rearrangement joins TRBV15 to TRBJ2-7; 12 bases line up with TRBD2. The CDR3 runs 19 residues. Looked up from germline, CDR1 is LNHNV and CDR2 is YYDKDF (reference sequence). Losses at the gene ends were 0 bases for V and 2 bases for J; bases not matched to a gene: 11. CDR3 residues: CATSRDRASGGASPYEQYF. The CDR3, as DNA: TGTGCCACCAGCAGAGATCGCGCTAGCGGGGGGGCCTCCCCCTACGAGCAGTACTTC.

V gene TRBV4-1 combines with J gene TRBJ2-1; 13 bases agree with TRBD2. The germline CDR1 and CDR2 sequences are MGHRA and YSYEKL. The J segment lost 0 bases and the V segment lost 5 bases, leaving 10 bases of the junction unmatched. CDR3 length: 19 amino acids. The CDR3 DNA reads TGCGCCAGCAGCGGACGGACTAGCGGGAGCCTTAGCTCCTACAATGAGCAGTTCTTC. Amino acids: CASSGRTSGSLSSYNEQFF.

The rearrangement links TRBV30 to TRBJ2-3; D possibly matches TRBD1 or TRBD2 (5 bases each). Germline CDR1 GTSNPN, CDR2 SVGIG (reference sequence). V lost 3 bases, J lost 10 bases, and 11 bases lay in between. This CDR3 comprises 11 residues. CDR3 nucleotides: TGTGCCTGGAGGGTGTTGGGGGCGCAGTATTTT. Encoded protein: CAWRVLGAQYF.

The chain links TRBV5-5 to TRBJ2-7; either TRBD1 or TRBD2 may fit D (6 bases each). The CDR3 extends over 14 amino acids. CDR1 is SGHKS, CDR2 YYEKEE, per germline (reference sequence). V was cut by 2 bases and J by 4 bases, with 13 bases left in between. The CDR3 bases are TGTGCCAGCAGCTTAGGATCGGGGGCGTACGAGCAGTACTTC. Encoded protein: CASSLGSGAYEQYF.

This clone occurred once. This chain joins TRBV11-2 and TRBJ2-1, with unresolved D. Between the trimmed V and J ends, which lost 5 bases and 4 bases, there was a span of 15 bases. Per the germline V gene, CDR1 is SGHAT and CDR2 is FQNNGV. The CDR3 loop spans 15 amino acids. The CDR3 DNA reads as TGTGCCAGCAGCGCCGGGCTATCATTATACAATGAGCAGTTCTTC. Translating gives CASSAGLSLYNEQFF.

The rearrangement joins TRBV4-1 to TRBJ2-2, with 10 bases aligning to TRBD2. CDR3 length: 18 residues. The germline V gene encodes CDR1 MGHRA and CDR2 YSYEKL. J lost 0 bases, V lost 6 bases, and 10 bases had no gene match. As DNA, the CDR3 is TGCGCCAGCAGAGGAGCTAGCGGGGGCCCAGCGAACACCGGGGAGCTGTTTTTT. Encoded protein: CASRGASGGPANTGELFF.

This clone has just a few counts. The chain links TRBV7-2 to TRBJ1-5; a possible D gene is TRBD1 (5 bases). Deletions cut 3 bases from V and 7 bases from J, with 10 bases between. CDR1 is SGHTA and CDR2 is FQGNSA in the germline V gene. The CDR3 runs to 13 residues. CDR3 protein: CASSLARDQPQHF. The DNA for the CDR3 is TGTGCCAGCAGCTTGGCCAGGGACCAGCCCCAGCATTTT. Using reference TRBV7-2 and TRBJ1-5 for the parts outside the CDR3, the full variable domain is GAGVSQSPSNKVTEKGKDVELRCDPISGHTALYWYRQSLGQGLEFLIYFQGNSAPDKSGLPSDRFSAERTGGSVSTLTIQRTQQEDSAVYLCASSLARDQPQHFGDGTRLSIL.

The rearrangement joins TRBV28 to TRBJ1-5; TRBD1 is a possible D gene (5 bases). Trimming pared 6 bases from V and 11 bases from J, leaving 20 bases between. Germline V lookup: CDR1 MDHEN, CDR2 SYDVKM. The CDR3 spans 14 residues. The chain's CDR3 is CASSDSFASRAQHF. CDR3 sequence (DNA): TGTGCCAGCAGCGACAGTTTTGCGAGTAGAGCCCAGCATTTT.

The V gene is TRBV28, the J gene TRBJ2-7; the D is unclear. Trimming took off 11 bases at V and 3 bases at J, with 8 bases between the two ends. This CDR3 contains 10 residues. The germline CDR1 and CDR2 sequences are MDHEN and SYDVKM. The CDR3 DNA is TGTGCCGCCGCGAGCTACGAGCAGTACTTC. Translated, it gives CAAASYEQYF. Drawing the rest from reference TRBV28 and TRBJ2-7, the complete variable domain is DVKVTQSSRYLVKRTGEKVFLECVQDMDHENMFWYRQDPGLGLRLIYFSYDVKMKEKGDIPEGYSVSREKKERFSLILESASTNQTSMYLCAAASYEQYFGPGTRLTVT.

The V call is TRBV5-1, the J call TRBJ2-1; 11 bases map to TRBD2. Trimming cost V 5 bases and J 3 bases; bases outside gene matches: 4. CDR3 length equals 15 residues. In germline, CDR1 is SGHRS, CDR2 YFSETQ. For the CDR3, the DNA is TGCGCCAGCAGATCCGGACTAGCGGGCTACAATGAGCAGTTCTTC. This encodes CASRSGLAGYNEQFF.

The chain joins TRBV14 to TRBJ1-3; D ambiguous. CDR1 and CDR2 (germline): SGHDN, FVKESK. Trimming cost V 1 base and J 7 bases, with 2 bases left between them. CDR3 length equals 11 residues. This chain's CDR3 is CASSQVNTIYF. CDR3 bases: TGTGCCAGCAGCCAAGTCAACACCATATATTTT.

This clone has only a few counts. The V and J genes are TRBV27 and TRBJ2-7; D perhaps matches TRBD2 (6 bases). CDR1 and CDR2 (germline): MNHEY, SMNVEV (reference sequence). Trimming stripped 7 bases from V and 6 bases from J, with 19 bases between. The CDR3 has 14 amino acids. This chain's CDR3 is CASKEGGAFGEQYF. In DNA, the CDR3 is TGTGCCAGCAAGGAGGGCGGCGCATTCGGCGAGCAGTACTTC.

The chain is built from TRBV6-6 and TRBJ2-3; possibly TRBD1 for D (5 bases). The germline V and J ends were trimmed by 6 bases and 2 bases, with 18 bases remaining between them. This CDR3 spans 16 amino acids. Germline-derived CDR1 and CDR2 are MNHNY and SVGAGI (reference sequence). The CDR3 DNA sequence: TGTGCCAGCAGCAGAGGACCTTTCAGGGCCACAGATACGCAGTATTTT. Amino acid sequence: CASSRGPFRATDTQYF.

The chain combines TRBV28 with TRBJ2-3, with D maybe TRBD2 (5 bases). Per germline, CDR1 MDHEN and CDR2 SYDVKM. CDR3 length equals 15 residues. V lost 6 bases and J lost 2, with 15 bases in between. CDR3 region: CASSPLGDYTDTQYF. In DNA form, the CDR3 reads TGTGCCAGCAGCCCCCTCGGAGACTACACAGATACGCAGTATTTT.

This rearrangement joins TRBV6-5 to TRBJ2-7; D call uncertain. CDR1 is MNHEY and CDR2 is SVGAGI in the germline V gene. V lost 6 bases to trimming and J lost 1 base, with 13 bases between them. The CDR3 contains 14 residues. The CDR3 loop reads CASSKRSESYEQYF. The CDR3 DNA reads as TGTGCCAGCAGCAAAAGATCGGAGTCCTACGAGCAGTACTTC.

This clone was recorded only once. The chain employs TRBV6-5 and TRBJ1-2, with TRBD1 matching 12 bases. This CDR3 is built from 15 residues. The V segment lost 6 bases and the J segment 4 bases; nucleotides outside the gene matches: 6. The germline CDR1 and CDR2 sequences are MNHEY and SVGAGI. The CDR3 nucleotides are TGTGCCAGCAGCAAGGGACAGGGGGCTTCCTATGGCTACACCTTC. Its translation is CASSKGQGASYGYTF.

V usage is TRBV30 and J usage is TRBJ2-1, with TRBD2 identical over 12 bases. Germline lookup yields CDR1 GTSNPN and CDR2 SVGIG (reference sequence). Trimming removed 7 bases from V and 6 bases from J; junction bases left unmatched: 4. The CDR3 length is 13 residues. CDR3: CASGTSGFNEQFF. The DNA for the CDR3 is TGTGCCTCAGGGACTAGCGGGTTCAATGAGCAGTTCTTC.

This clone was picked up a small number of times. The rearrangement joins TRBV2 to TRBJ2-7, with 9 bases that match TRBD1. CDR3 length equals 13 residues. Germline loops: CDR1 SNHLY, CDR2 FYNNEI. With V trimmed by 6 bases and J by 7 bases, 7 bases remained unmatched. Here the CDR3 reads CASSPAGTGEQYF. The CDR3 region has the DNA TGTGCCAGCAGCCCAGCTGGGACAGGGGAGCAGTACTTC.

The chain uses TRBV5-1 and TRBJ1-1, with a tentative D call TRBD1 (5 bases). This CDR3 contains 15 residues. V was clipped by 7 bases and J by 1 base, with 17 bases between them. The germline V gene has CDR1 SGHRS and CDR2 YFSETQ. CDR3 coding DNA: TGCGCCAGCTTACTCGGGGGGGTAGCGAACACTGAAGCTTTCTTT. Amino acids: CASLLGGVANTEAFF.

CDR3 loop: CASTRPSTGELFF. The CDR3 DNA follows: TGTGCCAGCACCCGACCTAGCACCGGGGAGCTGTTTTTT. V and J are TRBV5-4 and TRBJ2-2, with D unresolved. The length of the CDR3 is 13 residues. Germline V gene sequence: CDR1 SGHNT, CDR2 YYREEE (reference sequence). With 6 bases removed from V and 4 bases from J, the gap between germline ends came to 10 bases.

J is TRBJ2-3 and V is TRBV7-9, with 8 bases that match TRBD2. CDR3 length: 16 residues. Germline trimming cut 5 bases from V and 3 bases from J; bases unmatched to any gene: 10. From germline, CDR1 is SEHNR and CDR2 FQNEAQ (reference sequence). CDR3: CASSGRSGSATDTQYF. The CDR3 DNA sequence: TGTGCCAGCAGCGGGCGAAGCGGGAGTGCGACAGATACGCAGTATTTT.

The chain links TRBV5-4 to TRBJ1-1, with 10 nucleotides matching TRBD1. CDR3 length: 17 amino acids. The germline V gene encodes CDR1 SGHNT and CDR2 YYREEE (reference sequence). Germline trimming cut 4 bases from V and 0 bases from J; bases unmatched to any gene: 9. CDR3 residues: CASSPADRGLMNTEAFF. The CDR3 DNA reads TGTGCCAGCAGCCCCGCCGACAGGGGGCTAATGAACACTGAAGCTTTCTTT.

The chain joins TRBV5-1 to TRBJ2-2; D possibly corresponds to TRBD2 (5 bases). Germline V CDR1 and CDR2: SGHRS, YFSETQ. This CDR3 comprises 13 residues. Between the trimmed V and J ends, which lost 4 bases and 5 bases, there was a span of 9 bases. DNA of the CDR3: TGCGCCAGCAGCATCTTAGCGACCGGGGAGCTGTTTTTT. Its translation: CASSILATGELFF.